This T cell receptor (beta chain) was observed in a study of chemoradiotherapy in HPV16-positive cancers. Study context: A couple of HPV16-positive patients' cells yielded candidate HPV-specific clones and common motifs.

In regard to this clone: What it recognizes is unknown.

Study conclusions and caveats: During treatment, candidate HPV-specific clones and E7-related motifs expanded in tumor.

Sequenced by immunoSEQ multiplex PCR; TCRdb stores in-frame clones only, minus some. This table has roughly 70,000 clones, around nine tenths appearing once. Germline V gene data show CDR1 as SGHAT and CDR2 as FQNNGV. This CDR3 comprises 17 residues. The sequenced sample was blood, obtained from a patient who underwent chemoradiotherapy. The rearrangement uses TRBV11-2 and TRBJ2-5; D gene unclear. The DNA end is a closer match to TRBJ2-7, so the J assignment may be wrong. The TCR originated in a human donor with HPV-associated anogenital cancer. For the CDR3, the DNA is TGTGCCAGCAGCTTAGATCCCGGGTCTGTCCTAGGGTACGAGCAGTACTTC. This sequence encodes CASSLDPGSVLGYEQYF.